Below, one T cell receptor (beta chain) is given with its context. What it binds is not known. These data come from a study of OX40 agonist ivuxolimab in advanced cancers. Data came from immunoSEQ multiplex PCR; TCRdb stores just in-frame clones and leaves some out. The sample records 85,000 to 100,000 clones, approximately 94% being singletons. This CDR3 comprises 13 residues. V lost 3 bases and J 8 bases, leaving 13 bases between the germline ends. Germline lookup yields CDR1 KGHSH and CDR2 LQKENI. Blood specimens came from baseline, cycle 4 day 1, and cycle 7 day 1. The study's findings and limits: With doses of 0.1 to 3.0 mg/kg, CD4+ and CD8+ blood T cells had undergone clonal expansion by week 6. Expanded clones belonging to CD8+ T cells outnumbered, on average, those of CD4+.

This TCR derives from an adult with an advanced solid tumor such as melanoma, head and neck, liver or kidney cancer. The material was CD4+ or CD8+ T cells sorted from blood, obtained in a trial of the OX40 agonist ivuxolimab. The V call is TRBV18, the J call TRBJ1-2, with D hard to call. CDR3 in amino acids: CASSPPERHGYTF. Here the CDR3 DNA reads TGTGCCAGCTCACCCCCGGAGAGGCACGGCTACACCTTC.